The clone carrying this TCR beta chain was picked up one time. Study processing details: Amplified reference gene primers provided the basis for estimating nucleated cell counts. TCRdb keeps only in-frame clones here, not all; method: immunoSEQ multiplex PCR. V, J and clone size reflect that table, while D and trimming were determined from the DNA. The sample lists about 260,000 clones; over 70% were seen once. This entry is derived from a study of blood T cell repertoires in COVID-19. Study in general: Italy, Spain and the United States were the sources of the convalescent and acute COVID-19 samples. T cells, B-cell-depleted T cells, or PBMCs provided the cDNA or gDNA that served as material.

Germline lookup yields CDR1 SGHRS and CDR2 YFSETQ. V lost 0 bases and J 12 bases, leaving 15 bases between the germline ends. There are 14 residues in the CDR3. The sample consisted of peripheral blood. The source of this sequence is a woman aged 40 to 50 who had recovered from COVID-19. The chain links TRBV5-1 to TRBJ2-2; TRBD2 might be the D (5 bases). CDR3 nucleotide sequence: TGCGCCAGCAGCTTGGATCGATCGGGGATGAAGCTGTTTTTT. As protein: CASSLDRSGMKLFF.